The rows below give T cell receptor beta chains drawn from one sample of a study of long-term antiretroviral therapy in people with HIV. The method was immunoSEQ multiplex PCR; TCRdb's version includes in-frame clones alone and lacks a portion of them. The table has about 36,000 clones, less than 85% seen once; the top ten hold roughly 5.2%. The sequencing here drew on unsorted PBMCs, taken 3.4 years after starting antiretroviral therapy. The receptors shown here come from a man aged 30 to 39 with HIV. The CDR3 runs from the conserved cysteine through the conserved F or W. The D gene is left open where the match is weak. Clone size is stated in some rows and not others, as once, few, many or a class when expanded.

TRBD1,TRBJ2-2,TRBV5-6,NA,CASSFQGVRDTGELFF,TGTGCCAGCAGCTTCCAGGGGGTGAGGGACACCGGGGAGCTGTTTTTT
NA,TRBJ2-2,TRBV28,NA,CASSSFRGANTGELFF,TGTGCCAGCAGTTCGTTCCGGGGGGCTAACACCGGGGAGCTGTTTTTT
NA,TRBJ2-7,TRBV6-5,NA,CASSYTDRRYEQYF,TGTGCCAGCAGTTACACGGACAGACGATACGAGCAGTACTTC
NA,TRBJ1-1,TRBV21-1,NA,CASSKATDMNTEAFF,TGTGCCAGCAGCAAAGCGACAGACATGAACACTGAAGCTTTCTTT
NA,TRBJ2-7,TRBV11-3,NA,CASSSGQGGAEQYF,TGTGCCAGCAGCTCGGGGCAGGGGGGTGCCGAGCAGTACTTC
NA,TRBJ1-5,TRBV19,medium-sized,CASSIGLRGNQPQHF,TGTGCCAGTAGTATCGGGCTTAGGGGCAATCAGCCCCAGCATTTT
TRBD1,TRBJ1-5,TRBV28,NA,CASSLSGGRNQPQHF,TGTGCCAGCAGTTTATCAGGGGGTCGGAATCAGCCCCAGCATTTT
TRBD1,TRBJ1-1,TRBV28,NA,CASSRTGLGKNTEAFF,TGTGCCAGCAGTCGGACAGGGCTGGGGAAAAACACTGAAGCTTTCTTT
TRBD1,TRBJ1-1,TRBV29-1,NA,CSVEGTGGRFTEAFF,TGCAGCGTTGAAGGGACAGGGGGCCGATTTACTGAAGCTTTCTTT
NA,TRBJ2-5,TRBV9,NA,CASSVVGGRTQYF,TGTGCCAGCAGCGTAGTAGGAGGGCGGACCCAGTACTTC
NA,TRBJ2-1,TRBV29-1,NA,CSVFVRRGYNEQFF,TGCAGCGTTTTCGTTAGGCGGGGCTACAATGAGCAGTTCTTC
NA,TRBJ2-7,TRBV6-5,NA,CASSYSVVGSYEQYF,TGTGCCAGCAGTTACTCGGTCGTGGGATCCTACGAGCAGTACTTC
TRBD2,TRBJ2-7,TRBV27,few,CATSQREGYEQYF,TGTGCCACCAGCCAGCGGGAGGGGTACGAGCAGTACTTC
NA,TRBJ1-5,TRBV30,few,CAWSVGTYNNQPQHF,TGTGCCTGGAGTGTCGGGACATATAATAATCAGCCCCAGCATTTT
TRBD1,TRBJ1-5,TRBV19,once,CASSLTGESNQPQHF,TGTGCCAGTAGCTTGACAGGGGAGAGCAATCAGCCCCAGCATTTT
NA,TRBJ2-7,TRBV6-1,NA,CASTLLGTYEQYF,TGTGCCAGCACACTTTTGGGTACCTACGAGCAGTACTTC
NA,TRBJ2-1,TRBV18,NA,CASSSRVEGEQFF,TGTGCCAGCTCATCCAGGGTGGAGGGTGAGCAGTTCTTC
NA,TRBJ1-1,TRBV6-4,NA,CASSPREKSTEAFF,TGTGCCAGCAGCCCCAGGGAAAAGAGCACTGAAGCTTTCTTT
TRBD2,TRBJ2-7,TRBV6-1,NA,CASRLAGAYEQYF,TGTGCCAGCCGACTAGCGGGCGCCTACGAGCAGTACTTC
TRBD1,TRBJ2-1,TRBV10-3,NA,CAIRQGAYNEQFF,TGTGCCATCAGACAGGGGGCGTACAATGAGCAGTTCTTC
TRBD1,TRBJ1-2,TRBV7-2,NA,CASSLAQGVGYTF,TGTGCCAGCAGCTTAGCACAGGGGGTTGGCTACACCTTC
TRBD1,TRBJ2-7,TRBV28,NA,CASSLWTGQGKNEQYF,TGTGCCAGCAGTTTATGGACGGGACAGGGGAAAAATGAGCAGTACTTC
TRBD2,TRBJ2-7,TRBV29-1,NA,CSVQRDWRDEQYF,TGCAGCGTCCAGCGGGACTGGCGGGACGAGCAGTACTTC
TRBD1,TRBJ1-4,TRBV27,NA,CASSLTGTGNEKLFF,TGTGCCAGCAGTCTCACCGGGACAGGAAATGAAAAACTGTTTTTT
NA,TRBJ1-3,TRBV7-9,NA,CASSPGTAGNTIYF,TGTGCCAGCAGCCCCGGGACGGCTGGAAACACCATATATTTT
NA,TRBJ1-5,TRBV7-2,NA,CASSSGAHQPQHF,TGTGCCAGCAGCTCAGGGGCTCATCAGCCCCAGCATTTT
NA,TRBJ2-1,TRBV9,NA,CASSAGPLSYNEQFF,TGTGCCAGCAGCGCGGGACCACTCTCCTACAATGAGCAGTTCTTC
TRBD1,TRBJ2-4,TRBV11-2,NA,CASSIGQVGNIQYF,TGTGCCAGCAGCATCGGACAGGTGGGGAACATTCAGTACTTC
TRBD1,TRBJ1-3,TRBV18,NA,CASSPRDRVSGNTIYF,TGTGCCAGCTCACCTCGGGACAGAGTCTCTGGAAACACCATATATTTT
TRBD1,TRBJ2-7,TRBV5-5,NA,CASSHGQAAYEQYF,TGTGCCAGCAGCCACGGACAGGCCGCCTACGAGCAGTACTTC
NA,TRBJ2-5,TRBV7-9,NA,CASSRGQGGAQYF,TGTGCCAGCAGCCGTGGACAAGGGGGGGCCCAGTACTTC
NA,TRBJ1-5,TRBV7-8,NA,CASSWDGPNGPQHF,TGTGCCAGCAGCTGGGACGGGCCCAATGGGCCCCAGCATTTT
TRBD1,TRBJ2-2,TRBV9,NA,CASSAGQVHTGELFF,TGTGCCAGCAGCGCCGGACAGGTCCACACCGGGGAGCTGTTTTTT
NA,TRBJ1-4,TRBV18,NA,CASSPLRGSGNEKLFF,TGTGCCAGCTCACCCCTTCGGGGGTCGGGTAATGAAAAACTGTTTTTT
NA,TRBJ1-1,TRBV5-1,NA,CASSSHAGTPNTEAFF,TGCGCCAGCAGCTCCCACGCCGGGACACCGAACACTGAAGCTTTCTTT
NA,TRBJ2-6,TRBV19,NA,CASTPRWGGIGANVLTF,TGTGCCAGTACCCCGAGATGGGGCGGGATAGGGGCCAACGTCCTGACTTTC
NA,TRBJ2-7,TRBV2,NA,CASQGNEQYF,TGTGCCAGCCAGGGTAACGAGCAGTACTTC
TRBD1,TRBJ1-3,TRBV29-1,once,CSADRGNGNTIYF,TGCAGCGCAGACAGGGGGAACGGAAACACCATATATTTT
NA,TRBJ2-3,TRBV11-2,NA,CASSFGGTPDTQYF,TGTGCCAGCAGCTTTGGCGGGACCCCAGATACGCAGTATTTT
TRBD1,TRBJ2-7,TRBV7-9,NA,CASSPGTGAYEQYF,TGTGCCAGCAGTCCTGGGACAGGTGCCTACGAGCAGTACTTC
NA,TRBJ2-6,TRBV7-3,NA,CASSYFTGTGANVLTF,TGTGCCAGCAGCTATTTCACAGGGACTGGGGCCAACGTCCTGACTTTC
TRBD2,TRBJ2-3,TRBV7-2,NA,CASSLAGLASTDTQYF,TGTGCCAGCAGCTTAGCGGGACTAGCTAGCACAGATACGCAGTATTTT
NA,TRBJ2-3,TRBV5-1,NA,CASSLIPGQTDTQYF,TGCGCCAGCAGCTTGATTCCGGGCCAGACAGATACGCAGTATTTT
NA,TRBJ2-3,TRBV5-1,NA,CASSLIPGVGTDTQYF,TGCGCCAGCAGCTTGATTCCGGGAGTCGGCACAGATACGCAGTATTTT
NA,TRBJ2-3,TRBV6-5,NA,CATRLYTDTQYF,TGTGCCACCCGCCTCTACACAGATACGCAGTATTTT
NA,TRBJ2-2,TRBV7-8,NA,CASSLVVAGTGELFF,TGTGCCAGCAGCTTAGTAGTGGCGGGCACCGGGGAGCTGTTTTTT
NA,TRBJ1-4,TRBV6-6,NA,CASSYGGSANEKLFF,TGTGCCAGCAGTTACGGGGGGTCGGCTAATGAAAAACTGTTTTTT
TRBD2,TRBJ2-7,TRBV7-8,few,CASSPLTSGAAGQYF,TGTGCCAGCAGTCCCCTCACTAGCGGAGCAGCCGGCCAGTACTTC
TRBD1,TRBJ1-5,TRBV5-8,NA,CASSYRGGISNQPQHF,TGTGCCAGCAGCTACAGGGGGGGGATTAGCAATCAGCCCCAGCATTTT
TRBD1,TRBJ2-7,TRBV28,NA,CASSSPGQGSYEQYF,TGTGCCAGCAGTTCCCCGGGACAGGGCTCCTACGAGCAGTACTTC
NA,TRBJ2-7,TRBV7-9,NA,CASSPPGVNEQYF,TGTGCCAGCAGCCCCCCAGGGGTCAACGAGCAGTACTTC
TRBD2,TRBJ2-1,TRBV10-1,NA,CASSERTSGYNEQFF,TGCGCCAGCAGTGAGCGGACTAGCGGTTACAATGAGCAGTTCTTC
NA,TRBJ2-7,TRBV27,NA,CANRAEQYF,TGTGCCAATCGGGCCGAGCAGTACTTC